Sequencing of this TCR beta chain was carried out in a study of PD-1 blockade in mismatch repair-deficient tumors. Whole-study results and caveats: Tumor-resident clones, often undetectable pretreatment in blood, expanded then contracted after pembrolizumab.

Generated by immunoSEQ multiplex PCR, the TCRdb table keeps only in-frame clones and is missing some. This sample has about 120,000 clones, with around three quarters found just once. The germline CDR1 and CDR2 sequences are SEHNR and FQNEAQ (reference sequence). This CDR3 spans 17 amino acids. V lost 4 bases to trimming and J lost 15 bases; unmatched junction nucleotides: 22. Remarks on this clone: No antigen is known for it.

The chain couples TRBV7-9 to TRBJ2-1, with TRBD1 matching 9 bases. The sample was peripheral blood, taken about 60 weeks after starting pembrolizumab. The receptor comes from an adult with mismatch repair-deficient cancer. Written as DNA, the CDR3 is TGTGCCAGCAGCTCAAGGGGGACAGGGAAGGTTGTGTATAAGTTGTTCTTC. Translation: CASSSRGTGKVVYKLFF.